A selection of T cell receptor beta chains follows, all from one sample in a study of vaccination and CD4 T cells after COVID-19. TCRdb reanalysed the PCR reads using MiXCR and keeps one entry per CDR3 protein. The repertoire holds several thousand distinct CDR3 sequences, 50% to 65% seen once, with roughly 21% in the top ten. Antigen specificity for these receptors is unknown. Sequencing was performed on CD4+ T cells from blood, cultured in vitro. Receptors originate from a human donor who had recovered from COVID-19. Both conserved end residues are part of each CDR3.

V: TRBV6-2/TRBV6-3; J: TRBJ2-3; CDR3: CASSYPYTDTQYF
V: TRBV6-1; J: TRBJ2-3; CDR3: CASSVPGQSTDTQYF
V: TRBV11-2; J: TRBJ1-2; CDR3: CASSLELLGSGYTF
V: TRBV6-1; J: TRBJ2-1; CDR3: CAAGTILGNEQFF
V: TRBV19; J: TRBJ1-5; CDR3: CASNRPGQGISNQPQHF
V: TRBV27; J: TRBJ1-1; CDR3: CASSLSGGGHTEAFF
V: TRBV20-1; J: TRBJ2-3; CDR3: CSAPGGPGDTQYF
V: TRBV10-3; J: TRBJ1-1; CDR3: CATRKGQPNTEAFF
V: TRBV6-5; J: TRBJ1-5; CDR3: CASSLGGAGQPQHF
V: TRBV10-3; J: TRBJ2-1; CDR3: CAISVRTADNEQFF
V: TRBV21-1; J: TRBJ2-6; CDR3: CASSKGAGLTSGANVLTF
V: TRBV5-3; J: TRBJ1-2; CDR3: CARSPHQGPPSFGYTF
V: TRBV27; J: TRBJ1-6; CDR3: CASTSAGTGISPLHF
V: TRBV6-2/TRBV6-3; J: TRBJ1-1; CDR3: CASLSPLGQGFLDTEAFF
V: TRBV28; J: TRBJ2-3; CDR3: CASSRFTDTQYF
V: TRBV20-1; J: TRBJ2-3; CDR3: CSARDMTSGGLDTQYF
V: TRBV19; J: TRBJ2-2; CDR3: CASSRALAGGTGELFF
V: TRBV11-2; J: TRBJ1-1; CDR3: CASSLQGARTEAFF
V: TRBV6-1; J: TRBJ2-7; CDR3: CASSLPGQGNEQYF
V: TRBV12-3/TRBV12-4; J: TRBJ2-7; CDR3: CASSNGYEQYF
V: TRBV12-3/TRBV12-4; J: TRBJ1-1; CDR3: CASSLRGLEAFF
V: TRBV20-1; J: TRBJ2-7; CDR3: CSATPGGSRGSYEQYF
V: TRBV28; J: TRBJ1-6; CDR3: CASSLKGAYNSPLHF
V: TRBV25-1; J: TRBJ1-2; CDR3: CASPPARGYGYTF
V: TRBV11-3; J: TRBJ1-5; CDR3: CASSRPSGVGQPQHF
V: TRBV24-1; J: TRBJ2-5; CDR3: CATSEPGFVAGEETQYF
V: TRBV19; J: TRBJ2-3; CDR3: CASSPLGGTQYF
V: TRBV2; J: TRBJ1-2; CDR3: CASSDLASYGYTF
V: TRBV5-1; J: TRBJ2-5; CDR3: CASSLGQGGLETQYF
V: TRBV19; J: TRBJ1-2; CDR3: CASSIVFREHSYGYTF
V: TRBV20-1; J: TRBJ2-7; CDR3: CSAISDSYEQYF
V: TRBV3-1; J: TRBJ2-7; CDR3: CASSQVAHEQYF
V: TRBV6-1; J: TRBJ1-2; CDR3: CASNGAGGLYGYTF